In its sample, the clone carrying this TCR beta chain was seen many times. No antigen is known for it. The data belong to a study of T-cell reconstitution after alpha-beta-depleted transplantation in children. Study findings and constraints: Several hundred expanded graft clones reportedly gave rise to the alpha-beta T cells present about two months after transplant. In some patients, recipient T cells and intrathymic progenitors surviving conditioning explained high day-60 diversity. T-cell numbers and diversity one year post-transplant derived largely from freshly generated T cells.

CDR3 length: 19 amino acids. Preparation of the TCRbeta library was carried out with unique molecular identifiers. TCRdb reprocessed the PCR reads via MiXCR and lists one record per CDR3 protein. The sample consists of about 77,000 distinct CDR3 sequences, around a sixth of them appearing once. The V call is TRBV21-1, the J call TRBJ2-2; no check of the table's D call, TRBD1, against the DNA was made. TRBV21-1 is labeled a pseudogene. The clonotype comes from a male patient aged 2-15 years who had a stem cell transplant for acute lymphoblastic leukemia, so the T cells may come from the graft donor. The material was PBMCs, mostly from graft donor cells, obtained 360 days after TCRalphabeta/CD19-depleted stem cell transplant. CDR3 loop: CASSPSGTGGNANTGELFF. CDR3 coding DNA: TGTGCCAGCAGCCCCTCTGGGACAGGGGGAAATGCGAACACCGGGGAGCTGTTTTTT.